The clone carrying this T cell receptor beta chain was recorded once. The data were obtained in a study of blood T cell repertoires in COVID-19. Clones were sequenced by immunoSEQ multiplex PCR, and TCRdb holds only the in-frame ones, with some missing. The sample comprises 150,000 to 200,000 clones, roughly 77% of which are singletons, and approximately 10% rests with the top ten. CDR1 and CDR2 (germline): MNHEY, SMNVEV (reference sequence). The CDR3 is 15 amino acids. V shed 4 bases and J shed 5 bases, with 17 bases lying between them. The TCR was taken from a human donor in a cohort sampled during active COVID-19. V is TRBV27 and J is TRBJ2-5, with D perhaps matching TRBD1 (7 bases). The specimen was peripheral blood. The CDR3 sequence is CASSSGQPGGETQYF. The CDR3 nucleotides are TGTGCCAGCAGTTCGGGACAGCCTGGAGGGGAGACCCAGTACTTC.